Given below is one T cell receptor (beta chain) in context. This entry belongs to a study of blood T cell repertoires in COVID-19. The CDR3 has 16 residues. V lost 1 base and J lost 7; bases outside the gene matches: 10. Germline V gives CDR1 SGHVS, CDR2 FQNEAQ. TCRdb's copy holds only in-frame clones and misses some; the assay was immunoSEQ multiplex PCR. Among about 290,000 clones listed, about 89% were seen once. This receptor was obtained from a woman in her forties who had recovered from COVID-19. The sequenced material came from PBMCs or T cells enriched from blood (not recorded which). The chain couples TRBV7-8 to TRBJ2-5; 9 bases agree with TRBD2. The CDR3 spells CASSLDDSGSVTTQYF. Written as DNA, the CDR3 is TGTGCCAGCAGCTTAGATGATAGCGGGAGTGTAACGACCCAGTACTTC.